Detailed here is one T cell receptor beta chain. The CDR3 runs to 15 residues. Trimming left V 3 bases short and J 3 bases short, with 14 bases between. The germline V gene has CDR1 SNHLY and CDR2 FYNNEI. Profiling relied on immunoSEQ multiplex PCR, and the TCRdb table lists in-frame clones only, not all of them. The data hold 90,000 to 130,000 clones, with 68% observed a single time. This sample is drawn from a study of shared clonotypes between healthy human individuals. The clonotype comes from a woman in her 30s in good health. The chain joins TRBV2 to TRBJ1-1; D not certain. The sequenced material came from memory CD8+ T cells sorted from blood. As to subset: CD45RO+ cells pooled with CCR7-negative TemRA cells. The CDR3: CASSESNPEDTEAFF. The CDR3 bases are TGTGCCAGCAGTGAGTCGAACCCGGAGGACACTGAAGCTTTCTTT.